The text below deals with one T cell receptor (beta chain). As yet, its antigen is unknown. It was RNA transcripts that yielded the amplified TCR beta CDR3 regions. The TCR CDR3 first-round RT-PCR relied on the HTBI primer set. Each CDR3 protein is one row after TCRdb ran MiXCR on the multiplex PCR reads. The sample comprises about 200,000 distinct CDR3 sequences, about a sixth of which are singletons, and 40% to 65% rests with the top ten. This CDR3 comprises 15 residues. The J segment lost 9 bases and the V segment lost 4 bases, leaving 8 bases of the junction unmatched. The sample originates from a study of T cells in Graves' hyperthyroidism and ophthalmopathy. The study, taken as a whole, reports: Peripheral blood also featured most of the thyroid clonotypes expanded above 0.001.

When ophthalmopathy did not progress within 18 months, Graves' hyperthyroidism was considered stable. Patients between 18 and 65 years old had hyperthyroidism, newly diagnosed and lasting under 2 months. This receptor was identified in a woman between 50 and 59 years old with Graves' hyperthyroidism. Sample: blood. This chain links TRBV12-3 or TRBV12-4 with TRBJ2-1, with 11 bases that match TRBD2. The CDR3 loop is CASSWGLAVFVEQFF. The DNA for the CDR3 is TGTGCCAGCAGTTGGGGACTAGCGGTTTTTGTTGAGCAGTTCTTC.